This T cell receptor beta chain appears in the sequencing data of a study of blood T cell repertoires in COVID-19. In the study overall: Samples of COVID-19 (acute and convalescent) were obtained from the United States, Italy and Spain.

Measured with immunoSEQ multiplex PCR; TCRdb has only the in-frame clones, and not every one. In the table there are 42,000 or so clones, 70% to 90% of which are singletons. The germline V and J ends were trimmed by 3 bases and 5 bases, with 10 bases remaining between them. The CDR3 is 13 residues long. Per the germline V gene, CDR1 is MNHNS and CDR2 is SASEGT. Sequenced sample: peripheral blood. The chain carries TRBV6-1 and TRBJ1-2; TRBD1 is a possible D gene (5 bases). This sequence originates from a human donor in a cohort sampled during active COVID-19. CDR3 nucleotides: TGTGCCAGCAGTGACAGGGTTGAGTATGGCTACACCTTC. Its protein product is CASSDRVEYGYTF.